The T cell receptor beta chain described here comes from a study of blood T cell repertoires in COVID-19. The germline V gene has CDR1 MDHEN and CDR2 SYDVKM. The CDR3 length is 16 residues. The V gene end was trimmed by 1 base and the J gene end by 2 bases; junction bases not matched to a gene: 7. Assay used: immunoSEQ multiplex PCR; TCRdb lists only in-frame clones, some missing. The table lists about 150,000 clones, around 86% of them singletons. This clone showed up just a few times. The receptor comes from a man aged 55-75 years with COVID-19, enrolled during active disease. The chain uses TRBV28 and TRBJ1-2, with 7 bases matching TRBD1. Input material: peripheral blood. The chain's CDR3 is CASSLLDRISNYGYTF. As DNA, the CDR3 is TGTGCCAGCAGTTTATTGGACAGGATCAGCAACTATGGCTACACCTTC.